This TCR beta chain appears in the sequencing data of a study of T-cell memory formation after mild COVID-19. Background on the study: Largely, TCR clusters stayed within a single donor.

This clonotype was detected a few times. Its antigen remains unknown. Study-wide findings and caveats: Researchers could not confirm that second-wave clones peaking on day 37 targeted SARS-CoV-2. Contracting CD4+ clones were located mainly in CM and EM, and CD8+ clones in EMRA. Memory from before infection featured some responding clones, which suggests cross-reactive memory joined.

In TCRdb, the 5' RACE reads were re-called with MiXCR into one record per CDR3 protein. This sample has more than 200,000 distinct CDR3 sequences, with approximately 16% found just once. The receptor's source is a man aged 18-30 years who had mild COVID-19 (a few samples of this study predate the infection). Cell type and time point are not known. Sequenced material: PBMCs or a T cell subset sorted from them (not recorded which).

The CDR3 region has the DNA TGTGCCAGCAGGCTAGCGGGGGGGCTGGAGACCCAGTACTTC. Translated, it gives CASRLAGGLETQYF. The rearrangement joins TRBV12-3 or TRBV12-4 to TRBJ2-5; 12 nucleotides agree with TRBD2. J lost 5 bases, V lost 6 bases, and 4 bases had no gene match. The CDR3 is 14 amino acids.